This T cell receptor (beta chain) was sequenced for a study of blood T cell repertoires in COVID-19. The wider study: The United States, Italy and Spain were the sources of the acute and convalescent COVID-19 samples. T cells, B-cell-depleted T cells, or PBMCs supplied cDNA or gDNA.

CDR1 and CDR2 (germline): SGDLS, YYNGEE. J lost 5 bases, V lost 0 bases, and 10 bases had no gene match. This CDR3 contains 16 residues. It was during active infection that Seattle patients were enrolled and then longitudinally followed. Original processing methods: Reference gene primer amplification in the assay estimated nucleated cell counts. Only in-frame clones appear in the TCRdb table, and some are missing; sequencing was by immunoSEQ multiplex PCR. V and J calls and clone size come straight from that table; D and trimming were deduced from the DNA. The sample records under 65,000 clones, 70% to 90% being singletons.

The V gene is TRBV9, the J gene TRBJ2-5, with TRBD1 identical over 7 bases. Sequencing was performed on peripheral blood. The clonotype was recovered from a man aged 60-69 years with COVID-19, enrolled during active disease. The CDR3 DNA sequence: TGTGCCAGCAGCGTAGCGGATAGGGGGCTACGGGAGACCCAGTACTTC. Translation gives CASSVADRGLRETQYF.